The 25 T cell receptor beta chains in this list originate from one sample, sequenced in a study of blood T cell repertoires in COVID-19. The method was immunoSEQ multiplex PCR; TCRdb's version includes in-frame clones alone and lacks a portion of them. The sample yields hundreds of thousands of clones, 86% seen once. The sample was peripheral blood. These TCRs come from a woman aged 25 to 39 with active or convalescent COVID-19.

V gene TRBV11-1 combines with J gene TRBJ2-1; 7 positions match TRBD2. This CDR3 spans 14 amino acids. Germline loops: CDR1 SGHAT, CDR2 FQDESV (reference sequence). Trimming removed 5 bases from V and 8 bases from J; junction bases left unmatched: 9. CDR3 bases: TGTGCCAGCAGCGAACGGACTAGGTTCGATGAGCAGTTCTTC. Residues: CASSERTRFDEQFF. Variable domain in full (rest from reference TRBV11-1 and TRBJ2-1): EAEVAQSPRYKITEKSQAVAFWCDPISGHATLYWYRQILGQGPELLVQFQDESVVDDSQLPKDRFSAERLKGVDSTLKIQPAELGDSAMYLCASSERTRFDEQFFGPGTRLTVL.

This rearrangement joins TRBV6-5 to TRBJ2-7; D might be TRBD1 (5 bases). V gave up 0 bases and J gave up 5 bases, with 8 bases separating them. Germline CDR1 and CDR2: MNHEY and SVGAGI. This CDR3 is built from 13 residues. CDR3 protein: CASSYSRQNEQYF. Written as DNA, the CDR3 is TGTGCCAGCAGTTACTCGAGACAGAACGAGCAGTACTTC.

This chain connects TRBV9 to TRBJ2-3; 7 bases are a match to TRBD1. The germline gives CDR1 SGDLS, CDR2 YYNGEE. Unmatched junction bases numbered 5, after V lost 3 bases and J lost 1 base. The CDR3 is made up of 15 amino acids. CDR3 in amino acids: CASSGGQSGTDTQYF. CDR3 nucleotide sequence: TGTGCCAGCAGCGGGGGACAGTCGGGCACAGATACGCAGTATTTT.

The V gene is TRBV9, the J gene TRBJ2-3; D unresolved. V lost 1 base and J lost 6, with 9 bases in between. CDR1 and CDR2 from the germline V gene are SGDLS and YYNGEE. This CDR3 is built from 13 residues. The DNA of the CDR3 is TGTGCCAGCAGCGTACTCCCACAGGATACGCAGTATTTT. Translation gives CASSVLPQDTQYF. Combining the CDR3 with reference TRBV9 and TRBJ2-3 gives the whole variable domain DSGVTQTPKHLITATGQRVTLRCSPRSGDLSVYWYQQSLDQGLQFLIQYYNGEERAKGNILERFSAQQFPDLHSELNLSSLELGDSALYFCASSVLPQDTQYFGPGTRLTVL.

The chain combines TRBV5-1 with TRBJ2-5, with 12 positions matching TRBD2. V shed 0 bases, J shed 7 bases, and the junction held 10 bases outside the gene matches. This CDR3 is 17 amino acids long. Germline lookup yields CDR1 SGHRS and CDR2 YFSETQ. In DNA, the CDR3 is TGCGCCAGCAGCTTGGAGTTCCTAGCGGGAGGGTTTGGGACCCAGTACTTC. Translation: CASSLEFLAGGFGTQYF.

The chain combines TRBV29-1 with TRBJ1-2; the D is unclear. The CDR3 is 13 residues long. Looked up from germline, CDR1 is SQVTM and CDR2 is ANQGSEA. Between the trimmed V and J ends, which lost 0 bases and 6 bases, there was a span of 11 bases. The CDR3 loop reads CSVEDGLRNGYTF. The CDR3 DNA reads TGCAGCGTTGAAGATGGTCTCAGAAATGGCTACACCTTC.

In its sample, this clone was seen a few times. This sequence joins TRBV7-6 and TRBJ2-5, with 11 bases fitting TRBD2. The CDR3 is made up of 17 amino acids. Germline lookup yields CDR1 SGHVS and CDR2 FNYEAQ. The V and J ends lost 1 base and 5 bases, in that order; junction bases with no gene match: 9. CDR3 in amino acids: CASSLGRLAGGLETQYF. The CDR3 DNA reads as TGTGCCAGCAGCTTAGGGCGCCTAGCGGGGGGTCTGGAGACCCAGTACTTC.

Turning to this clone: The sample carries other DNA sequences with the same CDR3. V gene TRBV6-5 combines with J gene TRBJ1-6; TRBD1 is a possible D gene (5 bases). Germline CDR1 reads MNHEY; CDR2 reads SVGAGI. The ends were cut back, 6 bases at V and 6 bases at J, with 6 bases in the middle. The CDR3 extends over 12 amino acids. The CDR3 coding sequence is TGTGCCAGCAGGACAGTTAATTCACCCCTCCACTTT. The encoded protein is CASRTVNSPLHF.

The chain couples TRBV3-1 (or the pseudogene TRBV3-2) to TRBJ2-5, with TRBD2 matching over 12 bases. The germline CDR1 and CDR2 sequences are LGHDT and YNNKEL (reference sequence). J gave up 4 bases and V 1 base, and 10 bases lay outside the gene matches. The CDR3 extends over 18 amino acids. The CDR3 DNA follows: TGTGCCAGCAGCCAAGGGCTAGCGGGGGGGCGGGGTTTAGAGACCCAGTACTTC. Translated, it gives CASSQGLAGGRGLETQYF.

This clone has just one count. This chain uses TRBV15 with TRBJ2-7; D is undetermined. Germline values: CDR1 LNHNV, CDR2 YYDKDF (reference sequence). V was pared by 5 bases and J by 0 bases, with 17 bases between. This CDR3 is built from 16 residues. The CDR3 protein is CATSPRVGRLSYEQYF. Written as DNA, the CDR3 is TGTGCCACCAGCCCTCGGGTGGGTCGGCTCTCCTACGAGCAGTACTTC.

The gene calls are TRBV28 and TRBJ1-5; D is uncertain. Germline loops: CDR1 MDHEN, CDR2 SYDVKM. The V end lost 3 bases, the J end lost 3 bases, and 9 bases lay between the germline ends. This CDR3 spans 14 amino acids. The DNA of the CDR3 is TGTGCCAGCAGTTTGGCCCAGTTCAATCAGCCCCAGCATTTT. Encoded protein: CASSLAQFNQPQHF.

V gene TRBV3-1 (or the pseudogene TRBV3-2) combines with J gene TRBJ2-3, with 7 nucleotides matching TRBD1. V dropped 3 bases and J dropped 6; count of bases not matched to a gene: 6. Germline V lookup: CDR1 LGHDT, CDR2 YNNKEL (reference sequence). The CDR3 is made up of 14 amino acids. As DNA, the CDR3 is TGTGCCAGCAGCCAGGGACCGACAGGGGATACGCAGTATTTT. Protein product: CASSQGPTGDTQYF.

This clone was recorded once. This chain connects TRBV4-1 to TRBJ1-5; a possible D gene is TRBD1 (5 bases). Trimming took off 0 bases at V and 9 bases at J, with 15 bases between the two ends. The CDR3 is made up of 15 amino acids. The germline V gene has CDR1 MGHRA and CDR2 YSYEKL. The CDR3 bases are TGCGCCAGCAGCCAAGAGGGGGGGATGGCGGGGCCCCAGCATTTT. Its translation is CASSQEGGMAGPQHF.

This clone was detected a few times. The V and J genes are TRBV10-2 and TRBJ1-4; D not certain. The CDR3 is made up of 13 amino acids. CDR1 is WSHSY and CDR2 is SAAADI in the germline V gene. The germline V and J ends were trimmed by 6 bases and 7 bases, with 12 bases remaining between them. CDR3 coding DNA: TGCGCCAGCAGGCCGCCTAGCCTTGAAAAACTGTTTTTT. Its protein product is CASRPPSLEKLFF.

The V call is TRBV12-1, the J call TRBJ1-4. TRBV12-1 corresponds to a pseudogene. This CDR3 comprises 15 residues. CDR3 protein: CASSASAQAGEKLFF. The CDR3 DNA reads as TGTGCCAGCAGCGCCTCGGCCCAGGCGGGTGAAAAACTGTTTTTT.

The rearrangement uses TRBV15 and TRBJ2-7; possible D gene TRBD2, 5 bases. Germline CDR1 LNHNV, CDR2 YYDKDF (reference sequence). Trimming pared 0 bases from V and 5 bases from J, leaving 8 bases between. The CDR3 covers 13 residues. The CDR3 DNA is TGTGCCACCAGCAGAGATCGACTAAACGAGCAGTACTTC. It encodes CATSRDRLNEQYF.

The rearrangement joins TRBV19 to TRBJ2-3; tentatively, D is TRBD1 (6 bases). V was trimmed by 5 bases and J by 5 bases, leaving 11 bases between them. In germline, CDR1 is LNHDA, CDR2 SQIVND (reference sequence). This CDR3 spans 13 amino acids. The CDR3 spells CASSDTGLDTQYF. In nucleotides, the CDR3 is TGTGCCAGTAGTGACACAGGGTTAGATACGCAGTATTTT.

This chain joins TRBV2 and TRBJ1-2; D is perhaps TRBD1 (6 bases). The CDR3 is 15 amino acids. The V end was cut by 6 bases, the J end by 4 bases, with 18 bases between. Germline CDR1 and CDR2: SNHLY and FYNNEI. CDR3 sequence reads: CASRGYGTSLYGYTF. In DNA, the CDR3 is TGTGCCAGCAGGGGCTATGGGACAAGTCTCTATGGCTACACCTTC.

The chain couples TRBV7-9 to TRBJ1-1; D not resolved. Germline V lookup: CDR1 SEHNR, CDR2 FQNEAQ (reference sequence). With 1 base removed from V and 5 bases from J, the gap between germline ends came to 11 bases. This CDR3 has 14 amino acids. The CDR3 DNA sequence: TGTGCCAGCAGCTTAGAAGGAGGCGGGACTGAAGCTTTCTTT. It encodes CASSLEGGGTEAFF. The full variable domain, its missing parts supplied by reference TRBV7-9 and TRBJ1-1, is DTGVSQNPRHKITKRGQNVTFRCDPISEHNRLYWYRQTLGQGPEFLTYFQNEAQLEKSRLLSDRFSAERPKGSFSTLEIQRTEQGDSAMYLCASSLEGGGTEAFFGQGTRLTVV.

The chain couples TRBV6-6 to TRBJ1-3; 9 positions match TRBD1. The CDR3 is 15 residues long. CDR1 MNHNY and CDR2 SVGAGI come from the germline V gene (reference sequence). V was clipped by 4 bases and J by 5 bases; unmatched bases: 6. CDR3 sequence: CASSSDRGDRNTIYF. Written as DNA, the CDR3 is TGTGCCAGCAGTTCTGACAGGGGGGATCGAAACACCATATATTTT.

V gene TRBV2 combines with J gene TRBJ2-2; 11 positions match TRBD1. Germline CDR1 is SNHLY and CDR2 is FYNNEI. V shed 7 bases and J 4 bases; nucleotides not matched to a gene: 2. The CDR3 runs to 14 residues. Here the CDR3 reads CASMGQGGTGELFF. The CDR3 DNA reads TGTGCCAGCATGGGACAGGGGGGCACCGGGGAGCTGTTTTTT.

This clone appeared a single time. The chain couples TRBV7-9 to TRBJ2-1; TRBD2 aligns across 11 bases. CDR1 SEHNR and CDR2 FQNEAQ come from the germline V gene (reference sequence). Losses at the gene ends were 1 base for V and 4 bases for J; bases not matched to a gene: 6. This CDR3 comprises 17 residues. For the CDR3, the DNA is TGTGCCAGCAGCTTAGGGCCCGGGACTAGCGGATACAATGAGCAGTTCTTC. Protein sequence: CASSLGPGTSGYNEQFF.

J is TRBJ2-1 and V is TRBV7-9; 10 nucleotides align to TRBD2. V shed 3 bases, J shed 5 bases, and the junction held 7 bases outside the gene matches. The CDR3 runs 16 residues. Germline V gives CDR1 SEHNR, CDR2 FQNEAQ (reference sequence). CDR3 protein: CASSLIAGGGDNEQFF. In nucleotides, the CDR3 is TGTGCCAGCAGCTTGATAGCGGGGGGCGGAGACAATGAGCAGTTCTTC.

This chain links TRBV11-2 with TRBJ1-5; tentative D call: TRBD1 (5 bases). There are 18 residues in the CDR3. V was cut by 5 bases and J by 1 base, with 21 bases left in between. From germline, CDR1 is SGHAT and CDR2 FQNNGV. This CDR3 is CASSIVSGTSASNQPQHF. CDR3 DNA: TGTGCCAGCAGCATTGTCAGCGGGACGTCGGCAAGCAATCAGCCCCAGCATTTT.

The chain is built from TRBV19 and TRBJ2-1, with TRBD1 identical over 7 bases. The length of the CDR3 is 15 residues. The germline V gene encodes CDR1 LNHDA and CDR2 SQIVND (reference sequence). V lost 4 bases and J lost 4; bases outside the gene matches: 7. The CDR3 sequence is CASSTTGSSYNEQFF. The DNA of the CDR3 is TGTGCCAGTAGTACGACAGGGTCCTCATACAATGAGCAGTTCTTC.